This T cell receptor beta chain was recorded in a study of cytomegalovirus exposure and HLA in healthy donors. Overall study: A prior analysis found 117 million unique TCR beta sequences from 150 million to 200 million T cells.

Per germline, CDR1 SGHDT and CDR2 YYEEEE. The CDR3 extends over 14 amino acids. Trimming removed 0 bases from V and 8 bases from J, with 14 bases in between. Amplification used 60 Vbeta primers and 13 Jbeta primers. In the original analysis: In a later analysis, the count reached 80 million or so unique TCR beta chains, with 8.5 million to 14 million shared. Using immunoSEQ multiplex PCR, the repertoire was profiled, and TCRdb retains in-frame clones only, with some absent. The V and J calls and clone size were taken over from that table, and D and trimming were inferred from the DNA. There are about 170,000 clones in the sample; approximately 72% occur only once, and 2% to 2.5% lies in the top ten. This clone was recorded once. What it binds is unknown. Findings and limits, study-wide: Later work found most CMV-associated TCR beta chains apparently HLA-restricted. Highly shared sequence variants in one cluster were likely a sequencing artifact.

The sequenced sample was PBMCs. The rearrangement joins TRBV5-6 to TRBJ1-2; D unresolved. This sequence originates from a female donor in good health and CMV-seronegative. In nucleotides, the CDR3 is TGTGCCAGCAGCTTGGACCGACTCCTGTTGGGCTACACCTTC. This sequence encodes CASSLDRLLLGYTF.